Shown below are 8 T cell receptor beta chains from a single sample sequenced in a study of shared clonotypes between healthy human individuals. Profiled with immunoSEQ multiplex PCR; TCRdb holds only in-frame clones, not every one. The table shows around 1 million clones, with 76% occurring only once. The sample consisted of memory CD4+ T cells sorted from blood. Subset given: CD45RA-negative fraction. The receptors derive from a man younger than 35 in good health.

This clone was recorded only once. The chain joins TRBV6-6 to TRBJ1-6; D is perhaps TRBD1 (5 bases). The ends were cut back, 8 bases at V and 10 bases at J, with 18 bases in the middle. The CDR3 sequence is 14 residues long. Germline CDR1 and CDR2: MNHNY and SVGAGI (reference sequence). The DNA of the CDR3 is TGTGCCAGCTGCCCCGCAGGGCGATACTCACCCCTCCACTTT. Translated: CASCPAGRYSPLHF.

The chain joins TRBV5-6 to TRBJ2-3; D unresolved. CDR1 and CDR2 (germline): SGHDT, YYEEEE. V lost 4 bases, J lost 4 bases, and 10 bases lay in between. CDR3 size: 13 residues. CDR3 region: CASSLRPPDTQYF. CDR3 bases: TGTGCCAGCAGCCTCCGACCCCCAGATACGCAGTATTTT.

The gene calls are TRBV5-1 and TRBJ2-7, with TRBD1 as a possible D gene (5 bases). Germline V gene lookup returns CDR1 SGHRS and CDR2 YFSETQ. Trimming cost V 0 bases and J 2 bases, with 12 bases left between them. The CDR3 length is 15 residues. The CDR3 region is CASSLAAGNPYEQYF. The CDR3 nucleotides are TGCGCCAGCAGCTTGGCCGCAGGGAATCCCTACGAGCAGTACTTC.

This rearrangement joins TRBV19 to TRBJ1-4, with D unclear. The germline V and J ends were trimmed by 4 bases and 4 bases, with 10 bases remaining between them. The CDR3 length is 14 residues. The germline V gene has CDR1 LNHDA and CDR2 SQIVND (reference sequence). The CDR3 sequence is CASSTGPHNEKLFF. CDR3 coding DNA: TGTGCCAGTAGTACAGGTCCCCATAATGAAAAACTGTTTTTT.

The V call is TRBV7-2, the J call TRBJ2-3; 7 nucleotides align to TRBD2. The trim removed 4 bases at V and 3 bases at J, leaving 13 bases unmatched. The CDR3 is 17 amino acids. The germline gives CDR1 SGHTA, CDR2 FQGNSA. CDR3 nucleotides: TGTGCCAGCAGCTATGGGGTGGGACTACTCATTACAGATACGCAGTATTTT. It encodes CASSYGVGLLITDTQYF. Together with reference TRBV7-2 and TRBJ2-3, the CDR3 gives the full variable domain: GAGVSQSPSNKVTEKGKDVELRCDPISGHTALYWYRQSLGQGLEFLIYFQGNSAPDKSGLPSDRFSAERTGGSVSTLTIQRTQQEDSAVYLCASSYGVGLLITDTQYFGPGTRLTVL.

The chain couples TRBV7-2 to TRBJ2-3; D may be TRBD2 (6 bases). Between the trimmed V and J ends, which lost 4 bases and 0 bases, there was a span of 14 bases. The CDR3 totals 16 residues. Germline values: CDR1 SGHTA, CDR2 FQGNSA. In DNA, the CDR3 is TGTGCCAGCAGCTCTTTTGCCGGGACTAGCACAGATACGCAGTATTTT. Its protein is CASSSFAGTSTDTQYF.

The rearrangement joins TRBV7-9 to TRBJ2-3; 11 bases align to TRBD1. V lost 5 bases to trimming and J lost 4 bases; unmatched junction nucleotides: 5. The CDR3 sequence is 15 residues long. CDR1 and CDR2 (germline): SEHNR, FQNEAQ (reference sequence). CDR3 sequence: CASSKGQGEADTQYF. In DNA, the CDR3 is TGTGCCAGCAGCAAGGGACAGGGGGAGGCAGATACGCAGTATTTT.

This clone was observed once. This chain uses TRBV6-1 with TRBJ1-1, with a weak D call TRBD1 (6 bases). Germline CDR1 and CDR2: MNHNS and SASEGT. V gave up 1 base and J gave up 1 base, with 10 bases separating them. The CDR3 has 15 amino acids. This CDR3 is CASSEVGGQNTEAFF. CDR3 coding DNA: TGTGCCAGCAGTGAAGTAGGGGGACAGAACACTGAAGCTTTCTTT.